This entry describes one T cell receptor (beta chain). This entry comes from a study of blood T cell repertoires in COVID-19. Study in general: There were acute and convalescent COVID-19 samples, and they came from the United States, Italy and Spain. In each case, the material was cDNA or gDNA derived from T cells, B-cell-depleted T cells, or PBMCs.

Per the original methods: Estimates of nucleated cell counts were drawn from the amplification of reference gene primers. Repertoires were generated with immunoSEQ multiplex PCR, while TCRdb's copy carries only in-frame clones and drops some. That table is the source of V, J and clone size, and D and trimming were worked out from the DNA. The table records roughly 140,000 clones, roughly 80% of them present only once. This sequence originates from a woman between 40 and 55 years old who had recovered from COVID-19. The specimen sequenced was PBMCs or T cells enriched from blood (not recorded which).

CDR3 sequence (DNA): TGTGCCAGCAGCTTAGCCGGGACAGGCAACTATGGCTACACCTTC. This encodes CASSLAGTGNYGYTF. This chain joins TRBV11-1 and TRBJ1-2; 8 positions agree with TRBD1. CDR3 length equals 15 residues. Germline loops: CDR1 SGHAT, CDR2 FQDESV (reference sequence). V lost 0 bases to trimming and J lost 2 bases; unmatched junction nucleotides: 2.